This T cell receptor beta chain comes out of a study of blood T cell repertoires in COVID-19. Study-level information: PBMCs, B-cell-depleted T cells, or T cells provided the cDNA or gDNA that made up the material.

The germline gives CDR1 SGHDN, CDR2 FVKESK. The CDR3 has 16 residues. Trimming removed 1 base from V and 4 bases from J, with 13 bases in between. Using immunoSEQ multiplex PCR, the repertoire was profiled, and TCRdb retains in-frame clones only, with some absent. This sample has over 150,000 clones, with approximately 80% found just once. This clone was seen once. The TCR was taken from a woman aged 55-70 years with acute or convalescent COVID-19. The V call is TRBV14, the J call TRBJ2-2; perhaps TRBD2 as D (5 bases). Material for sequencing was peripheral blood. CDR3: CASSQVRGFSTGELFF. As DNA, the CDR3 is TGTGCCAGCAGCCAAGTGCGAGGGTTCTCCACCGGGGAGCTGTTTTTT. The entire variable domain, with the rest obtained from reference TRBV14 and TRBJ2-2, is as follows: EAGVTQFPSHSVIEKGQTVTLRCDPISGHDNLYWYRRVMGKEIKFLLHFVKESKQDESGMPNNRFLAERTGGTYSTLKVQPAELEDSGVYFCASSQVRGFSTGELFFGEGSRLTVL.